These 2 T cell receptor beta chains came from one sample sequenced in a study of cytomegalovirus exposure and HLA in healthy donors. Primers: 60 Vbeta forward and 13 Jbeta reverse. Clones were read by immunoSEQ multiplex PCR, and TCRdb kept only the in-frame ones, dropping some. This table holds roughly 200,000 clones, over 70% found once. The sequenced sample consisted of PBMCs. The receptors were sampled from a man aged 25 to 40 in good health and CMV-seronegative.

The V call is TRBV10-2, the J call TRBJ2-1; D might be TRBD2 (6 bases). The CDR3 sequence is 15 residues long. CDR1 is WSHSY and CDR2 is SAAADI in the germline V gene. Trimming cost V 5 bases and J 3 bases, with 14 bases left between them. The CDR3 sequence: CASSPRTSIYNEQFF. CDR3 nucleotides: TGCGCCAGCAGTCCGAGAACTAGCATCTACAATGAGCAGTTCTTC.

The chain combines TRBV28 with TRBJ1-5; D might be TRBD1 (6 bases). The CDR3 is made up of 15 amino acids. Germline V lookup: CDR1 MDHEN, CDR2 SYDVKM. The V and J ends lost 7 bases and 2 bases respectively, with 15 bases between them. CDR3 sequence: CASILQGSRNQPQHF. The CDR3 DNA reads TGTGCCAGCATCTTACAGGGTTCCCGCAATCAGCCCCAGCATTTT.